The 32 T cell receptor beta chains below were found in one sample sequenced in a study of cytomegalovirus exposure and HLA in healthy donors. Data came from immunoSEQ multiplex PCR; TCRdb stores just in-frame clones and leaves some out. The sample holds 150,000 to 200,000 clones, more than 80% seen once. Sequenced: PBMCs. These TCRs come from a man aged 18 to 29 in good health and CMV-seropositive.

The chain couples TRBV27 to TRBJ2-7; D possibly corresponds to TRBD1 (7 bases). This CDR3 is 15 amino acids long. From germline, CDR1 is MNHEY and CDR2 SMNVEV (reference sequence). The V gene lost 6 bases and the J gene lost 4 bases, with 19 bases spanning the gap. The CDR3 nucleotides read TGTGCCAGCAGACCTGAGACAGGGACTTTTTACGAGCAGTACTTC. It specifies CASRPETGTFYEQYF.

This chain uses TRBV5-1 with TRBJ2-3, with 9 bases matching TRBD2. Trimming removed 0 bases from V and 1 base from J; junction bases left unmatched: 15. Germline V gene sequence: CDR1 SGHRS, CDR2 YFSETQ. CDR3 length: 20 residues. The chain's CDR3 is CASSLGSAARGGGRTDTQYF. CDR3 nucleotide sequence: TGCGCCAGCAGCTTGGGGTCGGCCGCTCGCGGGGGGGGACGCACAGATACGCAGTATTTT.

This CDR3 reads CASSSEGQGNYGYTF. CDR3 nucleotide sequence: TGTGCCAGCAGTTCCGAAGGACAGGGGAACTATGGCTACACCTTC. This chain joins TRBV28 and TRBJ1-2; the match to TRBD1 covers 9 bases. Trimming took 4 bases from V and 2 from J; bases not matched to a gene: 5. The CDR3 has 15 amino acids. Germline assignment: CDR1 MDHEN and CDR2 SYDVKM.

J is TRBJ1-2 and V is TRBV4-2; 7 nucleotides agree with TRBD1. The V segment lost 0 bases and the J segment 4 bases; nucleotides outside the gene matches: 5. The V gene's germline CDR1 is LGHNA and CDR2 YNFKEQ. The CDR3 totals 15 residues. DNA of the CDR3: TGTGCCAGCAGCCAAGACGAGGGACAGTTCTATGGCTACACCTTC. Translation gives CASSQDEGQFYGYTF.

The chain is built from TRBV30 and TRBJ2-1; maybe TRBD1 (5 bases). Trimming left V 1 base short and J 8 bases short, with 12 bases between. The CDR3 sequence is 13 residues long. Germline CDR1 reads GTSNPN; CDR2 reads SVGIG (reference sequence). Here the CDR3 reads CAWSAFQGDEQFF. The CDR3 nucleotides read TGTGCCTGGAGTGCCTTCCAGGGTGATGAGCAGTTCTTC.

This chain links TRBV5-1 with TRBJ2-3; the match to TRBD2 covers 10 bases. Germline V gives CDR1 SGHRS, CDR2 YFSETQ. Trimming removed 5 bases from V and 4 bases from J; junction bases left unmatched: 16. CDR3 length: 18 amino acids. This CDR3 reads CASSSARGTSEVSDTQYF. In DNA, the CDR3 is TGCGCCAGCAGTTCAGCCAGGGGGACTAGCGAGGTCTCAGATACGCAGTATTTT.

On this clone itself: One junction end disagrees with the germline gene, perhaps due to a read error. The rearrangement joins TRBV13 to TRBJ2-7; 13 positions agree with TRBD2. Germline loops: CDR1 PRHDT, CDR2 FYEKMQ (reference sequence). This CDR3 contains 15 residues. The CDR3 reads CASNLGTSGTYEQYF. The CDR3 DNA reads TGTGCCAGCAACTTAGGGACTAGCGGGACCTACGAGCAGTACTTC.

The gene calls are TRBV4-1 and TRBJ1-1; TRBD1 matches at 7 bases. CDR1 and CDR2 (germline): MGHRA, YSYEKL. Losses at the gene ends were 1 base for V and 1 base for J; bases not matched to a gene: 3. The CDR3 covers 15 residues. The CDR3 sequence is CASSQVRTGNTEAFF. The CDR3 DNA is TGCGCCAGCAGCCAAGTAAGGACAGGGAACACTGAAGCTTTCTTT.

The V and J genes are TRBV5-4 and TRBJ1-2, with D hard to call. Germline-derived CDR1 and CDR2 are SGHNT and YYREEE (reference sequence). V lost 7 bases, J lost 0 bases, and 19 bases lay in between. CDR3 length: 16 amino acids. CDR3 in DNA: TGTGCCAGCTTCGATCTAGGTAGAAAGTCTAACTATGGCTACACCTTC. It yields the protein CASFDLGRKSNYGYTF.

This clone was recorded a few times. The chain uses TRBV7-3 and TRBJ2-7; 9 bases map to TRBD1. Germline V gene data show CDR1 as SGHTA and CDR2 as FQGTGA. V dropped 5 bases and J dropped 5; count of bases not matched to a gene: 7. The CDR3 contains 14 residues. CDR3 residues: CASSPGDRVHEQYF. The CDR3 coding sequence is TGTGCCAGCAGCCCCGGGGACAGGGTCCACGAGCAGTACTTC.

This chain uses TRBV28 with TRBJ2-5, with 8 bases that match TRBD2. From germline, CDR1 is MDHEN and CDR2 SYDVKM. The length of the CDR3 is 16 residues. The V gene end was trimmed by 6 bases and the J gene end by 5 bases; junction bases not matched to a gene: 14. The CDR3 spells CASSSIRHLAGETQYF. The CDR3 region has the DNA TGTGCCAGCAGCTCCATCAGGCACCTAGCGGGTGAGACCCAGTACTTC.

This clone was recorded only once. The rearrangement joins TRBV5-1 to TRBJ2-2, with D possibly matching TRBD2 (7 bases). Per germline, CDR1 SGHRS and CDR2 YFSETQ. The CDR3 runs to 20 residues. V was trimmed by 0 bases and J by 3 bases, leaving 24 bases between them. The CDR3 sequence is CASSLGWGASRTSHTGELFF. The CDR3 DNA sequence: TGCGCCAGCAGCTTGGGATGGGGGGCGTCGAGGACTAGTCACACCGGGGAGCTGTTTTTT.

The rearrangement joins TRBV5-1 to TRBJ2-3; possible D gene TRBD1, 7 bases. Germline values: CDR1 SGHRS, CDR2 YFSETQ. With 0 bases removed from V and 6 bases from J, the gap between germline ends came to 23 bases. The CDR3 totals 18 residues. Here the CDR3 DNA reads TGCGCCAGCAGCTTGGGGGTTGGAGGCGGGACAGTGACGGATACGCAGTATTTT. This gives the protein CASSLGVGGGTVTDTQYF.

This clone appeared a single time. Other DNA sequences in the sample encode the same CDR3. The CDR3 loop reads CASSPGTGGYEQYF. CDR3 sequence (DNA): TGTGCCAGCAGTCCCGGGACAGGAGGGTACGAGCAGTACTTC. The rearrangement uses TRBV27 and TRBJ2-7; TRBD1 matches 8 bases. The trim removed 5 bases at V and 4 bases at J, leaving 7 bases unmatched. CDR3 size: 14 residues. The germline gives CDR1 MNHEY, CDR2 SMNVEV (reference sequence).

The genes are TRBV9 and TRBJ2-5, with TRBD2 identical over 7 bases. Germline values: CDR1 SGDLS, CDR2 YYNGEE. The junction had 8 bases not matched to a gene; V was cut back by 4 bases and J by 2 bases. The CDR3 loop spans 15 amino acids. The CDR3 DNA reads TGTGCCAGCAGCCCTCCCGGGACTACACAAGAGACCCAGTACTTC. Protein product: CASSPPGTTQETQYF.

This clone has only a few counts. The chain carries TRBV12-2 and TRBJ2-1; the D call in the table, TRBD2, was not verified against the DNA. TRBV12-2 is recorded as a pseudogene. The CDR3 runs to 17 residues. The CDR3 region has the DNA TGTGCAAGTCGCTTAGCGTACAGCGGGAGGGCCAAAAATGAGCAGTTCTTC. It is translated as CASRLAYSGRAKNEQFF.

On this clone: In the same sample, other DNA sequences code for this CDR3. This chain joins TRBV11-2 and TRBJ2-7, with a weak D call TRBD2 (5 bases). The germline V gene encodes CDR1 SGHAT and CDR2 FQNNGV. Trimming pared 1 base from V and 3 bases from J, leaving 13 bases between. The CDR3 length is 15 residues. CDR3 in DNA: TGTGCCAGCAGCTTAGTCGCGGGTGGGCGCTACGAGCAGTACTTC. Its protein product is CASSLVAGGRYEQYF.

The rearrangement links TRBV7-3 to TRBJ2-1; maybe TRBD2 (6 bases). Germline CDR1 reads SGHTA; CDR2 reads FQGTGA. V lost 2 bases and J lost 4, with 12 bases in between. The CDR3 is 15 amino acids. CDR3 DNA sequence: TGTGCCAGCAGCTTACGGGGGACCGCTTACAATGAGCAGTTCTTC. Translated: CASSLRGTAYNEQFF.

This chain uses TRBV28 with TRBJ2-5, with a possible D match to TRBD2 (6 bases). V was pared by 6 bases and J by 0 bases, with 8 bases between. Germline V lookup: CDR1 MDHEN, CDR2 SYDVKM. This CDR3 has 13 amino acids. The chain's CDR3 is CASRAGYQETQYF. The CDR3 DNA follows: TGTGCCAGCAGGGCGGGGTACCAAGAGACCCAGTACTTC.

The rearrangement links TRBV4-3 to TRBJ1-1, with D possibly matching TRBD1 (5 bases). This CDR3 spans 15 amino acids. The V gene lost 1 base and the J gene lost 2 bases, with 11 bases spanning the gap. Per germline, CDR1 LGHNA and CDR2 YSLEER. The CDR3 loop reads CASSQVRVGNTEAFF. Written as DNA, the CDR3 is TGCGCCAGCAGCCAAGTCAGGGTGGGAAACACTGAAGCTTTCTTT.

The sample holds a few counts of this clone. The rearrangement links TRBV25-1 to TRBJ2-2; D uncertain. Between the trimmed V and J ends, which lost 1 base and 0 bases, there was a span of 9 bases. Germline loops: CDR1 MGHDK, CDR2 SYGVNS. The CDR3 runs to 16 residues. CDR3 sequence (DNA): TGTGCCAGCAGTGAATCCCCTACCTCGAACACCGGGGAGCTGTTTTTT. This gives the protein CASSESPTSNTGELFF.

The chain couples TRBV6-1 to TRBJ2-3; 11 bases are shared with TRBD2. Per the germline V gene, CDR1 is MNHNS and CDR2 is SASEGT. The CDR3 has 14 residues. V lost 6 bases and J lost 5; bases outside the gene matches: 4. The CDR3 here is CASSQGLAVDTQYF. For the CDR3, the DNA is TGTGCCAGCAGCCAGGGACTAGCGGTAGATACGCAGTATTTT.

The chain has TRBV2 and TRBJ2-1; D perhaps matches TRBD2 (5 bases). The CDR3 loop spans 13 amino acids. V was pared by 6 bases and J by 4 bases, with 10 bases between. The germline CDR1 and CDR2 sequences are SNHLY and FYNNEI. The CDR3 DNA follows: TGTGCCAGCAGCCCGGACTTATACAATGAGCAGTTCTTC. Protein sequence: CASSPDLYNEQFF.

CDR3 region: CASSSLAGEVNEQFF. In DNA form, the CDR3 reads TGTGCCAGTAGTAGTTTAGCGGGAGAGGTCAATGAGCAGTTCTTC. The V call is TRBV19, the J call TRBJ2-1; TRBD2 agrees at 9 bases. The ends lost 4 bases at V and 6 bases at J; junction bases unmatched: 7. This CDR3 has 15 residues. Germline V lookup: CDR1 LNHDA, CDR2 SQIVND (reference sequence). Complete variable domain (other parts from reference TRBV19 and TRBJ2-1): DGGITQSPKYLFRKEGQNVTLSCEQNLNHDAMYWYRQDPGQGLRLIYYSQIVNDFQKGDIAEGYSVSREKKESFPLTVTSAQKNPTAFYLCASSSLAGEVNEQFFGPGTRLTVL.

The chain couples TRBV28 to TRBJ1-5; D is uncertain. Germline assignment: CDR1 MDHEN and CDR2 SYDVKM. The CDR3 sequence is 14 residues long. V shed 4 bases and J shed 4 bases, with 11 bases lying between them. CDR3 in DNA: TGTGCCAGCAGTTCCCGGACGGGGAATCAGCCCCAGCATTTT. It is translated as CASSSRTGNQPQHF.

V is TRBV4-2 and J is TRBJ1-1; D is ambiguous. Germline lookup yields CDR1 LGHNA and CDR2 YNFKEQ. The CDR3 contains 14 residues. Trimming pared 6 bases from V and 4 bases from J, leaving 15 bases between. CDR3 nucleotide sequence: TGTGCCAGCAGTCCAGGACCCCGGGGCACTGAAGCTTTCTTT. It translates to CASSPGPRGTEAFF.

The rearrangement joins TRBV9 to TRBJ1-3, with D possibly TRBD1 on 5 matching bases. V lost 0 bases, J lost 2 bases, and 9 bases lay in between. CDR3 length: 15 amino acids. Germline-derived CDR1 and CDR2 are SGDLS and YYNGEE. CDR3 DNA sequence: TGTGCCAGCAGCGTAGCCGGGGGAGCTGGAAACACCATATATTTT. Its protein is CASSVAGGAGNTIYF.

The chain is built from TRBV30 and TRBJ2-3; the D gene is possibly TRBD2 (5 bases). From germline, CDR1 is GTSNPN and CDR2 SVGIG (reference sequence). This CDR3 region has 14 residues. V lost 4 bases and J 3 bases, leaving 14 bases between the germline ends. This CDR3 reads CAWTPRAGTDTQYF. The DNA for the CDR3 is TGTGCCTGGACCCCGAGGGCCGGAACAGATACGCAGTATTTT. Full variable domain (missing parts from reference TRBV30 and TRBJ2-3): SQTIHQWPATLVQPVGSPLSLECTVEGTSNPNLYWYRQAAGRGLQLLFYSVGIGQISSEVPQNLSASRPQDRQFILSSKKLLLSDSGFYLCAWTPRAGTDTQYFGPGTRLTVL.

The V call is TRBV4-1, the J call TRBJ2-7, with TRBD2 as a possible D gene (5 bases). The CDR3 length is 15 residues. Germline CDR1 MGHRA, CDR2 YSYEKL. The V end lost 0 bases, the J end lost 5 bases, and 14 bases lay between the germline ends. The DNA of the CDR3 is TGCGCCAGCAGCCAAGAGCGGCGGAGGTCCGACGAGCAGTACTTC. It translates to CASSQERRRSDEQYF.

This chain links TRBV5-4 with TRBJ1-1; D gene ambiguous. Germline CDR1 and CDR2: SGHNT and YYREEE (reference sequence). This CDR3 is built from 13 residues. Trimming pared 1 base from V and 3 bases from J, leaving 7 bases between. CDR3 loop: CASSLSSDTEAFF. The DNA of the CDR3 is TGTGCCAGCAGCTTGTCCTCCGACACTGAAGCTTTCTTT.

V gene TRBV4-1 combines with J gene TRBJ2-1, with D maybe TRBD2 (5 bases). Germline CDR1 is MGHRA and CDR2 is YSYEKL. V shed 1 base and J shed 10 bases, with 8 bases lying between them. The CDR3 extends over 12 amino acids. This CDR3 is CASSQVRGEQFF. The CDR3 region has the DNA TGCGCCAGCAGCCAAGTACGAGGGGAGCAGTTCTTC.

The gene calls are TRBV30 and TRBJ2-3; D possibly corresponds to TRBD1 (8 bases). This CDR3 contains 13 residues. Per the germline V gene, CDR1 is GTSNPN and CDR2 is SVGIG (reference sequence). V was clipped by 4 bases and J by 6 bases, with 14 bases between them. The CDR3 DNA reads TGTGCCTGGATCCACAGGGGGGGGGATACGCAGTATTTT. It is translated as CAWIHRGGDTQYF.